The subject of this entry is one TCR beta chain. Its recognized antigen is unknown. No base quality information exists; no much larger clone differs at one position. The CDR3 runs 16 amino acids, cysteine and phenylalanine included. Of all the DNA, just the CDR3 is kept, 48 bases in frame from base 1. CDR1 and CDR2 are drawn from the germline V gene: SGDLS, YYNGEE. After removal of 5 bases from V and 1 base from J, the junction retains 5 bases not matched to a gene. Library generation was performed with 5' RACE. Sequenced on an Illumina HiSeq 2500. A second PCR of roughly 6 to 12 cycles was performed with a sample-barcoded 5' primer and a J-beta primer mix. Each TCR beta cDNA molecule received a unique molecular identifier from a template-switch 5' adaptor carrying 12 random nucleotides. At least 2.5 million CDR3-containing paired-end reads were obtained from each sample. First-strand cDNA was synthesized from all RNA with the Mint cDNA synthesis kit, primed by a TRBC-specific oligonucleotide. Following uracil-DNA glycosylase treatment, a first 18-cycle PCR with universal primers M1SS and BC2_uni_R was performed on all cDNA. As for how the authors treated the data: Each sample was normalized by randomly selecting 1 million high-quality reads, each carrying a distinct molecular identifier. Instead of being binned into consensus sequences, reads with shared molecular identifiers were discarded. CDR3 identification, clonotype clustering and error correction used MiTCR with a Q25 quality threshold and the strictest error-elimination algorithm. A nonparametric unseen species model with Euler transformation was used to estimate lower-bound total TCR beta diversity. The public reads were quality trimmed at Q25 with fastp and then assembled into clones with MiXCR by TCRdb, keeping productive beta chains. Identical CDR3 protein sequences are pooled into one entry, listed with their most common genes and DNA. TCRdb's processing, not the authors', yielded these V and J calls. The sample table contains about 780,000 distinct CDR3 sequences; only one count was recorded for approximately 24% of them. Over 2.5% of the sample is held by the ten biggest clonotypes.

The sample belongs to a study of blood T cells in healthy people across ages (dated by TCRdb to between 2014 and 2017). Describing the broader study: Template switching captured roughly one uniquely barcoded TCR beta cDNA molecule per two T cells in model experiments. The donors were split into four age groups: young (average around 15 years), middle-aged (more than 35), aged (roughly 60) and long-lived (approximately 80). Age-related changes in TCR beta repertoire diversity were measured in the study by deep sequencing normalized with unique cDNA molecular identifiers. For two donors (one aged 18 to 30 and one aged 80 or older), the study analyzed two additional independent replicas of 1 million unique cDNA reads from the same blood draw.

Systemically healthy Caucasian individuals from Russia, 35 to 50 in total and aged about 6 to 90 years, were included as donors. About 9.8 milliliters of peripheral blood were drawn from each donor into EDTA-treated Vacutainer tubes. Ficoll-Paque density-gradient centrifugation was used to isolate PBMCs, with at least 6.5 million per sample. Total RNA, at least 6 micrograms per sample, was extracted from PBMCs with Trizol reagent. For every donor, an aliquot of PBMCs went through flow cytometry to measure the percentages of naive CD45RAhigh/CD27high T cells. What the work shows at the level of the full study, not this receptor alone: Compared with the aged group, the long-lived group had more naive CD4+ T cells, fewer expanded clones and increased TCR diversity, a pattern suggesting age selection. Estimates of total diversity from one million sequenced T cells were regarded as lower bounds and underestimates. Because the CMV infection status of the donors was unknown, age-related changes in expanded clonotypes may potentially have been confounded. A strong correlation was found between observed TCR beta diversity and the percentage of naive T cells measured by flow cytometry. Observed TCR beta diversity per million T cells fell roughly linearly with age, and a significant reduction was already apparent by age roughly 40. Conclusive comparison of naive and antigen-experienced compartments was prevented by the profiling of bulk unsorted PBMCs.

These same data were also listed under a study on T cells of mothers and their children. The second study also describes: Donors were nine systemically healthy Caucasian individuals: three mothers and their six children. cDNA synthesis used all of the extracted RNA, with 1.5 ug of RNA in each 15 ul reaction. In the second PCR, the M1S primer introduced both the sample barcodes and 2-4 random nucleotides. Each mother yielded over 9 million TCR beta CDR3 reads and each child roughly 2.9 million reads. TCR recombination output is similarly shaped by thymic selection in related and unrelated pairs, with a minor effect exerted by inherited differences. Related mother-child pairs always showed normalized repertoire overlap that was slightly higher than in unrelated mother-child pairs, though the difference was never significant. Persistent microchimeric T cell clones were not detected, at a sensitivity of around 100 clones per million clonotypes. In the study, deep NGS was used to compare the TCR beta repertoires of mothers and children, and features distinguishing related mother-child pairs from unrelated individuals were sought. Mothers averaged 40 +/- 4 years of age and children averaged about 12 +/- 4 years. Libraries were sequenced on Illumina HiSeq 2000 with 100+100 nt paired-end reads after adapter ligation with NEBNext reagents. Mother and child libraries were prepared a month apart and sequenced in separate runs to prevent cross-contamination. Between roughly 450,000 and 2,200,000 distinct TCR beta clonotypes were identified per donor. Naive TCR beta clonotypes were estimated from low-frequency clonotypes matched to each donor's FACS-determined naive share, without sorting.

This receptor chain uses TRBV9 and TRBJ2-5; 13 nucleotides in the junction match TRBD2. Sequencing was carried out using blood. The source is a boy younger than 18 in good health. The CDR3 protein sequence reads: CASSGTSGALQETQYF. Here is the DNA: TGTGCCAGCAGTGGGACTAGCGGGGCCCTCCAAGAGACCCAGTACTTC.